These T cell receptor beta chains were read from a single sample in a study of cytomegalovirus exposure and HLA in healthy donors. TCRdb keeps only in-frame clones here, not all; method: immunoSEQ multiplex PCR. This sample carries 97,000 or so clones, around four fifths of them seen once, and the ten largest clones take roughly 2.6%. Sample: PBMCs. The receptors here all came from a man aged 35-49 years in good health and CMV-seronegative. Both conserved end residues are part of each CDR3. The D gene is left open where the match is weak. A row's size may be missing; if present it is once, few, many or a size class.

abundance: -
j_gene: TRBJ1-2
d_gene: -
len: 15
v_gene: TRBV18
CDR3nt: TGTGCCAGCTCACCACTTAAGGAGGCGGGGGACGGCTACACCTTC
CDR3aa: CASSPLKEAGDGYTF

abundance: -
j_gene: TRBJ2-2
d_gene: TRBD2
len: 17
v_gene: TRBV7-3
CDR3nt: TGTGCCAGCAGCTCCCTCAGCGGGGTCCTGAACACCGGGGAGCTGTTTTTT
CDR3aa: CASSSLSGVLNTGELFF

abundance: -
j_gene: TRBJ1-2
d_gene: TRBD1
len: 15
v_gene: TRBV7-2
CDR3nt: TGTGCCAGCAGCACGAGTTTCGGGACAGGGGGTGGCTACACCTTC
CDR3aa: CASSTSFGTGGGYTF

abundance: -
j_gene: TRBJ2-7
d_gene: -
len: 11
v_gene: TRBV20-1
CDR3nt: TGCAGTGGGAGTGTGGTCGACAGTCAGTACTTC
CDR3aa: CSGSVVDSQYF

abundance: -
j_gene: TRBJ2-7
d_gene: TRBD2
len: 14
v_gene: TRBV2
CDR3nt: TGTGCCAGCAGTGTGGGGACTACATCCTACGAGCAGTACTTC
CDR3aa: CASSVGTTSYEQYF

abundance: once
j_gene: TRBJ2-1
d_gene: TRBD2
len: 15
v_gene: TRBV5-1
CDR3nt: TGCGCCAGCAGCTTCCGAGCGGGGGGTGAGAATGAGCAGTTCTTC
CDR3aa: CASSFRAGGENEQFF

abundance: -
j_gene: TRBJ1-4
d_gene: -
len: 15
v_gene: TRBV7-9
CDR3nt: TGTGCCAGCAGCCCGGGGAGGCAGGGTGACGAAAAACTGTTTTTT
CDR3aa: CASSPGRQGDEKLFF

abundance: -
j_gene: TRBJ2-6
d_gene: TRBD1
len: 17
v_gene: TRBV15
CDR3nt: TGTGCCACCAGGACTAGGACAGGGGAAACTGGGGCCAACGTCCTGACTTTC
CDR3aa: CATRTRTGETGANVLTF

abundance: once
j_gene: TRBJ1-1
d_gene: -
len: 14
v_gene: TRBV2
CDR3nt: TGTGCCAGCAGGGAGAGGGGGGGCAGAACTGAAGCTTTCTTT
CDR3aa: CASRERGGRTEAFF

abundance: -
j_gene: TRBJ1-4
d_gene: TRBD1
len: 14
v_gene: TRBV2
CDR3nt: TGTGCCAGCAGCTACACAGGGGTTGAGGAAAAACTGTTTTTT
CDR3aa: CASSYTGVEEKLFF

abundance: -
j_gene: TRBJ2-7
d_gene: TRBD1
len: 13
v_gene: TRBV19
CDR3nt: TGTGCCAGTAGTCGACAGGGGGGCTACGAGCAGTACTTC
CDR3aa: CASSRQGGYEQYF

abundance: -
j_gene: TRBJ2-2
d_gene: TRBD2
len: 16
v_gene: TRBV10-1
CDR3nt: TGCGCCAGCAGTGAGGCTAGCGGGGGGCAAGGCGGGGAGCTGTTTTTT
CDR3aa: CASSEASGGQGGELFF

abundance: -
j_gene: TRBJ2-1
d_gene: TRBD2
len: 19
v_gene: TRBV2
CDR3nt: TGTGCCAGCAGTGAAGGTCTGGGACTAGCGGGGGGGCGAAACAATGAGCAGTTCTTC
CDR3aa: CASSEGLGLAGGRNNEQFF

abundance: -
j_gene: TRBJ1-1
d_gene: -
len: 13
v_gene: TRBV7-9
CDR3nt: TGTGCCTATCAAGGGCAGGGAGGGACTGAAGCTTTCTTT
CDR3aa: CAYQGQGGTEAFF

abundance: -
j_gene: TRBJ2-7
d_gene: TRBD2
len: 14
v_gene: TRBV4-1
CDR3nt: TGCGCCAGCAGCCAAGACGGGCTAGCGGGGGCGCAGTACTTC
CDR3aa: CASSQDGLAGAQYF

abundance: -
j_gene: TRBJ1-3
d_gene: -
len: 14
v_gene: TRBV18
CDR3nt: TGTGCCAGCTCACGTCCCAACTCTGGAAACACCATATATTTT
CDR3aa: CASSRPNSGNTIYF

abundance: -
j_gene: TRBJ1-1
d_gene: -
len: 14
v_gene: TRBV19
CDR3nt: TGTGCCAGTAGTATCCGCGACATGGGCACTGAAGCTTTCTTT
CDR3aa: CASSIRDMGTEAFF

abundance: -
j_gene: TRBJ1-5
d_gene: -
len: 17
v_gene: TRBV11-2
CDR3nt: TGTGCCAGCAGCTTAGACGGGGCGAAACAGGGATTTCAGCCCCAGCATTTT
CDR3aa: CASSLDGAKQGFQPQHF

abundance: -
j_gene: TRBJ2-7
d_gene: -
len: 14
v_gene: TRBV19
CDR3nt: TGTGCCAGTAGTATAGGGCAGGGGGGCTACGAGCAGTACTTC
CDR3aa: CASSIGQGGYEQYF

abundance: few
j_gene: TRBJ1-5
d_gene: -
len: 15
v_gene: TRBV9
CDR3nt: TGTGCCAGCAGCGTAGCTGGGGCCGGCAATCAGCCCCAGCATTTT
CDR3aa: CASSVAGAGNQPQHF

abundance: -
j_gene: TRBJ1-4
d_gene: -
len: 15
v_gene: TRBV7-9
CDR3nt: TGTGCCAGCAGCTTGTTGGGAGCAACTAATGAAAAACTGTTTTTT
CDR3aa: CASSLLGATNEKLFF

abundance: -
j_gene: TRBJ1-1
d_gene: TRBD1
len: 16
v_gene: TRBV7-6
CDR3nt: TGTGCCAGCAGCTTAATGGGGCAGGGGGATGATACTGAAGCTTTCTTT
CDR3aa: CASSLMGQGDDTEAFF

abundance: once
j_gene: TRBJ2-7
d_gene: TRBD2
len: 15
v_gene: TRBV11-1
CDR3nt: TGTGCCAGCAGCTTATCCGGGGGGGCGACCTACGAGCAGTACTTC
CDR3aa: CASSLSGGATYEQYF

abundance: -
j_gene: TRBJ2-1
d_gene: TRBD2
len: 16
v_gene: TRBV19
CDR3nt: TGTGCCAGTAGTCGAATAGCGGGGGGCCTGGGGGATGAGCAGTTCTTC
CDR3aa: CASSRIAGGLGDEQFF

abundance: -
j_gene: TRBJ1-1
d_gene: TRBD1
len: 15
v_gene: TRBV7-9
CDR3nt: TGTGCCAGCAGCCCATCAACAGGGGGCACGGTCGAAGCTTTCTTT
CDR3aa: CASSPSTGGTVEAFF

abundance: -
j_gene: TRBJ2-6
d_gene: -
len: 15
v_gene: TRBV5-1
CDR3nt: TGCGCCAGCAGCTTGACAGGGACTGGGGCCAACGTCCTGACTTTC
CDR3aa: CASSLTGTGANVLTF

abundance: once
j_gene: TRBJ2-3
d_gene: TRBD2
len: 17
v_gene: TRBV29-1
CDR3nt: TGCAGCGTTGCGGAGGTAGGGGACTACTCTAGCCCAGATACGCAGTATTTT
CDR3aa: CSVAEVGDYSSPDTQYF

abundance: -
j_gene: TRBJ1-3
d_gene: TRBD1
len: 14
v_gene: TRBV7-3
CDR3nt: TGTGCCAGCAGCTTGACAGGGGTGGGAAACACCATATATTTT
CDR3aa: CASSLTGVGNTIYF

abundance: -
j_gene: TRBJ1-6
d_gene: -
len: 18
v_gene: TRBV27
CDR3nt: TGTGCCAGCAGCATAAATCGACTAACCCAATCCTATAATTCACCCCTCCACTTT
CDR3aa: CASSINRLTQSYNSPLHF

abundance: -
j_gene: TRBJ2-7
d_gene: -
len: 14
v_gene: TRBV6-6
CDR3nt: TGTGCCAGCAGACCGTCGGGAGAAATAAACGAGCAGTACTTC
CDR3aa: CASRPSGEINEQYF

abundance: -
j_gene: TRBJ2-1
d_gene: -
len: 15
v_gene: TRBV9
CDR3nt: TGTGCCAGCAGCGGGAGGGCAAGCTCCTACAATGAGCAGTTCTTC
CDR3aa: CASSGRASSYNEQFF

abundance: few
j_gene: TRBJ1-1
d_gene: -
len: 13
v_gene: TRBV9
CDR3nt: TGTGCCAGCAGCGTAGCCTGGAACACTGAAGCTTTCTTT
CDR3aa: CASSVAWNTEAFF

abundance: -
j_gene: TRBJ1-5
d_gene: -
len: 16
v_gene: TRBV7-2
CDR3nt: TGTGCCAGCAGCTTACAGGGGAGGGGATGGGGGCAGCCCCAGCATTTT
CDR3aa: CASSLQGRGWGQPQHF

abundance: -
j_gene: TRBJ1-2
d_gene: -
len: 18
v_gene: TRBV4-1
CDR3nt: TGCGCCAGCAGCCAAATCTTGATACAGGCGGCCCAGAAGTATGGCTACACCTTC
CDR3aa: CASSQILIQAAQKYGYTF

abundance: once
j_gene: TRBJ2-3
d_gene: TRBD1
len: 16
v_gene: TRBV5-4
CDR3nt: TGTGCCAGCAGCCCCCGGGACAGGGGACGGGGGGATACGCAGTATTTT
CDR3aa: CASSPRDRGRGDTQYF

abundance: -
j_gene: TRBJ2-7
d_gene: TRBD1
len: 14
v_gene: TRBV11-2
CDR3nt: TGTGCCAGCAGCTTGACAGGGGGAAGTGACGAGCAGTACTTC
CDR3aa: CASSLTGGSDEQYF

abundance: -
j_gene: TRBJ1-2
d_gene: -
len: 14
v_gene: TRBV4-3
CDR3nt: TGCGCCAGCAGCCAAGAAGGAGCTTTGGGTGGCTACACCTTC
CDR3aa: CASSQEGALGGYTF

abundance: -
j_gene: TRBJ1-6
d_gene: -
len: 15
v_gene: TRBV9
CDR3nt: TGTGCCAGCAGCACGACGGGTACCTATAATTCACCCCTCCACTTT
CDR3aa: CASSTTGTYNSPLHF

abundance: -
j_gene: TRBJ2-7
d_gene: TRBD1
len: 15
v_gene: TRBV29-1
CDR3nt: TGCAGCGTTGAAGCCGCCCGAGGGACAGGGGGCGAGCAGTACTTC
CDR3aa: CSVEAARGTGGEQYF

abundance: -
j_gene: TRBJ2-7
d_gene: -
len: 14
v_gene: TRBV27
CDR3nt: TGTGCCAGCAGTTTAAGGGGGAACTCCTACGAGCAGTACTTC
CDR3aa: CASSLRGNSYEQYF

abundance: -
j_gene: TRBJ1-6
d_gene: -
len: 16
v_gene: TRBV9
CDR3nt: TGTGCCAGCAGCGTAGAGTCAGGGCATGGGATCTCACCCCTCCACTTT
CDR3aa: CASSVESGHGISPLHF

abundance: -
j_gene: TRBJ2-2
d_gene: TRBD2
len: 18
v_gene: TRBV4-1
CDR3nt: TGCGCCAGCAGCCAGAAGCCTAGCGGGGGGGCGGGCACCGGGGAGCTGTTTTTT
CDR3aa: CASSQKPSGGAGTGELFF

abundance: -
j_gene: TRBJ1-2
d_gene: -
len: 15
v_gene: TRBV2
CDR3nt: TGTGCCAGCAGTGAACTGAGGGAGGGATCGGGAGGCTACACCTTC
CDR3aa: CASSELREGSGGYTF

abundance: few
j_gene: TRBJ2-2
d_gene: TRBD2
len: 20
v_gene: TRBV2
CDR3nt: TGTGCCAGCAGCCCTTCCGCCGGGACTAGCGGGGGGGAGTGGACCGGGGAGCTGTTTTTT
CDR3aa: CASSPSAGTSGGEWTGELFF

abundance: -
j_gene: TRBJ2-3
d_gene: -
len: 16
v_gene: TRBV14
CDR3nt: TGTGCCAGCAGCCAAGACAGGACTACGTACACAGATACGCAGTATTTT
CDR3aa: CASSQDRTTYTDTQYF

abundance: -
j_gene: TRBJ2-3
d_gene: TRBD1
len: 16
v_gene: TRBV7-3
CDR3nt: TGTGCCAGCAGCTTAACCGCGGGACAGGGGGCAGATACGCAGTATTTT
CDR3aa: CASSLTAGQGADTQYF

abundance: -
j_gene: TRBJ1-6
d_gene: -
len: 15
v_gene: TRBV6-4
CDR3nt: TGTGCCAGCAGGACATACCACTCAGGAAATTCACCCCTCCACTTT
CDR3aa: CASRTYHSGNSPLHF

abundance: -
j_gene: TRBJ1-1
d_gene: -
len: 14
v_gene: TRBV6-5
CDR3nt: TGTGCCAGCAGTTACACAGGTCCCAACACTGAAGCTTTCTTT
CDR3aa: CASSYTGPNTEAFF

abundance: -
j_gene: TRBJ2-7
d_gene: TRBD1
len: 15
v_gene: TRBV6-6
CDR3nt: TGTGCCAGCAGAGGAGAGGGACAGACCATCTACGAGCAGTACTTC
CDR3aa: CASRGEGQTIYEQYF

abundance: -
j_gene: TRBJ2-7
d_gene: TRBD2
len: 19
v_gene: TRBV7-2
CDR3nt: TGTGCCAGCAGAAATCCTCCCGGGACTAGCGGGGGTAGCTCCTACGAGCAGTACTTC
CDR3aa: CASRNPPGTSGGSSYEQYF

abundance: -
j_gene: TRBJ2-1
d_gene: TRBD2
len: 18
v_gene: TRBV18
CDR3nt: TGTGCCAGCTCAAGGGGACCGGGGGCTAGCGGGGTACGTGATGAGCAGTTCTTC
CDR3aa: CASSRGPGASGVRDEQFF

abundance: -
j_gene: TRBJ2-2
d_gene: TRBD1
len: 15
v_gene: TRBV19
CDR3nt: TGTGCCAGTAGTTCCCGGACAGGGGGCACCGGGGAGCTGTTTTTT
CDR3aa: CASSSRTGGTGELFF